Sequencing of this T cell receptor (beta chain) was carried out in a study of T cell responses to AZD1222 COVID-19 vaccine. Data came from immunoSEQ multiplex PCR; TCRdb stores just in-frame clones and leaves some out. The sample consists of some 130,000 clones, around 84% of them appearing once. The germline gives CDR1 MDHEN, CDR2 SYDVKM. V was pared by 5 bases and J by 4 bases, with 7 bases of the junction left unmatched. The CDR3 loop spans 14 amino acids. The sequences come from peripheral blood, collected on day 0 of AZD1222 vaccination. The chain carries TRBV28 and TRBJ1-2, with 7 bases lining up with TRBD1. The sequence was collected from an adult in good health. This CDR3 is CASSLIGGGYGYTF. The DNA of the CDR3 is TGTGCCAGCAGTCTGATAGGGGGCGGCTATGGCTACACCTTC.